This is a list of T cell receptor beta chains from one sample in a study of identical twins. Using its own MiXCR run on the 5' RACE reads, TCRdb lists one record per CDR3 protein. Counted here are around 370,000 distinct CDR3 sequences, around 9% occurring once; the ten biggest clones make up 8.5% to 10%. The source material was naive T cells sorted from blood. The receptors stem from a woman between 50 and 59 years old in good health. CDR3s include the opening cysteine and the closing phenylalanine or tryptophan. The D gene is left open where the match is weak. Part of the rows lack a size; the others show once, few, many or a class for expanded clones.

j_call d_call clone_size v_call cdr3_aa cdr3_nt
TRBJ2-1 . many TRBV29-1 CSVVSSYNEQFF TGCAGCGTTGTGAGCTCCTACAATGAGCAGTTCTTC
TRBJ2-1 TRBD2 . TRBV20-1 CSAQTSGMTEQFF TGCAGTGCTCAGACTAGCGGGATGACTGAGCAGTTCTTC
TRBJ1-4 . . TRBV5-1 CASSLFFGEKLFF TGCGCCAGCAGCTTGTTCTTCGGGGAAAAACTGTTTTTT
TRBJ2-7 . many TRBV3-1 CASSQGISEQYF TGTGCCAGCAGCCAAGGAATATCCGAGCAGTACTTC
TRBJ2-3 . few TRBV19 CASSILGDTQYF TGTGCCAGTAGTATATTAGGGGATACGCAGTATTTT
TRBJ1-1 . . TRBV5-6 CASSLRRAGEAFF TGTGCCAGCAGCTTGAGGAGAGCCGGAGAAGCTTTCTTT
TRBJ2-2 . many TRBV12-3/TRBV12-4 CASTWGGELFF TGTGCCAGCACTTGGGGCGGGGAGCTGTTTTTT
TRBJ2-3 TRBD1 few TRBV7-8 CASKDRGRGDTQYF TGTGCCAGCAAAGACAGGGGGCGAGGAGATACGCAGTATTTT
TRBJ2-1 . . TRBV21-1 CASSKGRWFF TGTGCCAGCAGCAAGGGTAGATGGTTCTTC
TRBJ2-1 TRBD2 many TRBV15 CATGLGYNEQFF TGTGCCACCGGACTAGGTTACAATGAGCAGTTCTTC
TRBJ1-1 . . TRBV12-3/TRBV12-4 CASSFSGVEAFF TGTGCCAGCAGTTTTTCAGGGGTTGAAGCTTTCTTT
TRBJ2-5 TRBD2 . TRBV7-7 CASSPSGYQETQYF TGTGCCAGCAGCCCTAGCGGTTATCAAGAGACCCAGTACTTC
TRBJ1-2 . many TRBV24-1 CATSDPGTNYGYTF TGTGCCACCAGTGACCCGGGGACGAACTATGGCTACACCTTC
TRBJ2-5 . . TRBV6-2/TRBV6-3 CASSQRGRETQYF TGTGCCAGCAGCCAACGGGGGAGGGAGACCCAGTACTTC